These 27 T cell receptor beta chains were sequenced from one sample in a study of control samples from healthy donors and cancer patients. Produced via immunoSEQ multiplex PCR; TCRdb's table is partial and in-frame only. The sample consists of around 130,000 clones, about 94% of them appearing once. Material: blood. The receptors stem from a man aged 30 to 45 in good health.

This chain links TRBV10-1 with TRBJ2-3; possible D gene TRBD1, 5 bases. This CDR3 contains 16 residues. The germline V gene has CDR1 WNHNN and CDR2 SYGVQD (reference sequence). Trimming shortened V by 6 bases and J by 3 bases, and 19 bases separated the two germline ends. CDR3 bases: TGCGCCAGCAGCGGGTCTCTGGCAAGGGGTACAGATACGCAGTATTTT. Translation gives CASSGSLARGTDTQYF.

The chain is built from TRBV3-1 (or the pseudogene TRBV3-2) and TRBJ1-4; D not certain. CDR3 length: 14 amino acids. Per germline, CDR1 LGHDT and CDR2 YNNKEL (reference sequence). Trimming took 4 bases from V and 0 from J, leaving 6 bases between them. The CDR3: CASSRRATNEKLFF. The CDR3 bases are TGTGCCAGCAGCCGACGGGCAACTAATGAAAAACTGTTTTTT.

The chain couples TRBV4-3 to TRBJ2-5; either TRBD1 or TRBD2 may fit D (5 bases each). Germline CDR1 is LGHNA and CDR2 is YSLEER. V was cut by 0 bases and J by 5 bases, with 13 bases left in between. CDR3 length: 15 residues. The CDR3 DNA follows: TGCGCCAGCAGCCAAGATGGGACCTCCCGGGAGACCCAGTACTTC. Translation gives CASSQDGTSRETQYF.

The V gene is TRBV7-8, the J gene TRBJ1-1, with 8 bases that match TRBD1. Losses at the gene ends were 6 bases for V and 3 bases for J; bases not matched to a gene: 6. Germline CDR1 is SGHVS and CDR2 is FQNEAQ. The CDR3 is 14 residues long. The CDR3: CASSPGGSYTEAFF. The CDR3 nucleotides read TGTGCCAGCAGTCCAGGGGGCTCGTACACTGAAGCTTTCTTT.

The V and J genes are TRBV14 and TRBJ2-3; 9 nucleotides match TRBD1. The CDR3 runs 15 residues. With V trimmed by 8 bases and J by 2 bases, 8 bases remained unmatched. Germline CDR1 and CDR2: SGHDN and FVKESK. The CDR3 loop reads CASGQGQGDTDTQYF. The CDR3 DNA sequence: TGTGCCAGCGGACAGGGACAGGGAGACACAGATACGCAGTATTTT.

The genes are TRBV2 and TRBJ1-2; TRBD1 agrees at 8 bases. The CDR3 contains 12 residues. CDR1 is SNHLY, CDR2 FYNNEI, per germline. V shed 4 bases, J shed 8 bases, and the junction held 3 bases outside the gene matches. This chain's CDR3 is CASSVRGLGYTF. In nucleotides, the CDR3 is TGTGCCAGCAGTGTCAGGGGGCTGGGCTACACCTTC.

V usage is TRBV30 and J usage is TRBJ2-6; the D gene is possibly TRBD1 (5 bases). This CDR3 is 15 amino acids long. Per germline, CDR1 GTSNPN and CDR2 SVGIG (reference sequence). The V end was cut by 5 bases, the J end by 0 bases, with 11 bases between. For the CDR3, the DNA is TGTGCCTGGGTACAGGAGCACTCTGGGGCCAACGTCCTGACTTTC. This gives the protein CAWVQEHSGANVLTF. Combining the CDR3 with reference TRBV30 and TRBJ2-6 gives the whole variable domain SQTIHQWPATLVQPVGSPLSLECTVEGTSNPNLYWYRQAAGRGLQLLFYSVGIGQISSEVPQNLSASRPQDRQFILSSKKLLLSDSGFYLCAWVQEHSGANVLTFGAGSRLTVL.

J is TRBJ1-4 and V is TRBV6-2 or TRBV6-3; 12 nucleotides align to TRBD1. Germline CDR1 is MNHEY and CDR2 is SVGEGT. Losses at the gene ends were 4 bases for V and 8 bases for J; bases not matched to a gene: 8. The CDR3 contains 16 residues. This CDR3 reads CASSSYAGTGGEKLFF. CDR3 sequence (DNA): TGTGCCAGCAGTTCCTACGCCGGGACAGGGGGCGAAAAACTGTTTTTT.

The chain employs TRBV11-2 and TRBJ2-1; 12 bases match TRBD2. V lost 0 bases and J lost 0; bases outside the gene matches: 9. Germline V gene sequence: CDR1 SGHAT, CDR2 FQNNGV. This CDR3 is 20 amino acids long. In DNA form, the CDR3 reads TGTGCCAGCAGCTTAGAGGAAAGACTAGCGGGGGTCAGCTCCTACAATGAGCAGTTCTTC. Its protein is CASSLEERLAGVSSYNEQFF. Looking up the rest from reference TRBV11-2 and TRBJ2-1 gives the full variable domain: EAGVAQSPRYKIIEKRQSVAFWCNPISGHATLYWYQQILGQGPKLLIQFQNNGVVDDSQLPKDRFSAERLKGVDSTLKIQPAKLEDSAVYLCASSLEERLAGVSSYNEQFFGPGTRLTVL.

J is TRBJ2-2 and V is TRBV7-6; 7 nucleotides align to TRBD2. Germline V gene lookup returns CDR1 SGHVS and CDR2 FNYEAQ. The ends lost 3 bases at V and 7 bases at J; junction bases unmatched: 5. The CDR3 has 14 amino acids. CDR3 protein: CASSLRGGFGELFF. As DNA, the CDR3 is TGTGCCAGCAGCTTGCGGGGAGGGTTCGGGGAGCTGTTTTTT.

The rearrangement uses TRBV20-1 and TRBJ2-7; D perhaps matches TRBD2 (7 bases). With 3 bases removed from V and 4 bases from J, the gap between germline ends came to 16 bases. The germline gives CDR1 DFQATT, CDR2 SNEGSKA (reference sequence). The CDR3 loop spans 14 amino acids. The CDR3 DNA reads as TGCAGTGCTAGTTCGGCGGGGGCGAGATACGAGCAGTACTTC. Protein sequence: CSASSAGARYEQYF.

The chain joins TRBV7-2 to TRBJ2-3; weak D call: TRBD2 (5 bases). V dropped 1 base and J dropped 3 bases, with 8 bases sitting between them. CDR1 and CDR2 from the germline V gene are SGHTA and FQGNSA. This CDR3 region has 14 residues. The CDR3 loop is CASSLEAATDTQYF. CDR3 coding DNA: TGTGCCAGCAGCTTAGAAGCGGCAACAGATACGCAGTATTTT.

The genes are TRBV5-6 and TRBJ2-5; no definite D call. Trimming cost V 4 bases and J 9 bases, with 16 bases left between them. The CDR3 is made up of 13 amino acids. CDR1 and CDR2 (germline): SGHDT, YYEEEE. The CDR3, as DNA: TGTGCCAGCAGCATAGGGAATCCTAGAGCCCAGTACTTC. The encoded protein is CASSIGNPRAQYF.

The sample holds one count of this clone. The CDR3 region has the DNA TGTGCCAGCAGCGTAGGAGGGGCACTGGACGGGCAGTACTTC. It codes for CASSVGGALDGQYF. This rearrangement joins TRBV9 to TRBJ2-7, with D perhaps TRBD1 or TRBD2 (5 bases each). The CDR3 contains 14 residues. The germline V gene encodes CDR1 SGDLS and CDR2 YYNGEE. The V end lost 0 bases, the J end lost 9 bases, and 16 bases lay between the germline ends.

The chain employs TRBV7-2 and TRBJ1-4; 7 bases match TRBD1. This CDR3 spans 16 amino acids. With V trimmed by 4 bases and J by 7 bases, 12 bases remained unmatched. Germline CDR1 reads SGHTA; CDR2 reads FQGNSA. DNA for the CDR3: TGTGCCAGCAGCTCAGTAAATGCAGGGGGTGGTGAAAAACTGTTTTTT. Protein: CASSSVNAGGGEKLFF. The whole variable domain, remainder taken from reference TRBV7-2 and TRBJ1-4, is GAGVSQSPSNKVTEKGKDVELRCDPISGHTALYWYRQSLGQGLEFLIYFQGNSAPDKSGLPSDRFSAERTGGSVSTLTIQRTQQEDSAVYLCASSSVNAGGGEKLFFGSGTQLSVL.

This chain joins TRBV16 and TRBJ1-2; a possible D gene is TRBD1 (5 bases). Germline assignment: CDR1 KGHSY and CDR2 FQNENV. This CDR3 has 13 amino acids. V was pared by 4 bases and J by 3 bases, with 9 bases between. The CDR3 is CASSPGGDYGYTF. CDR3 nucleotides: TGTGCCAGCAGCCCGGGGGGGGACTATGGCTACACCTTC.

The rearrangement uses TRBV6-5 and TRBJ1-5; D is uncertain. This CDR3 is built from 14 residues. Trimming pared 5 bases from V and 5 bases from J, leaving 13 bases between. Germline values: CDR1 MNHEY, CDR2 SVGAGI. Here the CDR3 reads CASSPERFHQPQHF. For the CDR3, the DNA is TGTGCCAGCAGTCCCGAGAGGTTCCATCAGCCCCAGCATTTT.

Comment on this clone: One end of the junction is discordant with germline, which a read error may explain. In DNA, the CDR3 is TGTGCCTGGAGTGTACGGACAGGCGGTACCGTTTTT. Protein: CAWSVRTGGTVF. The chain has TRBV30 and TRBJ1-1, with 7 bases that match TRBD1. The CDR3 has 12 amino acids. CDR1 and CDR2 from the germline V gene are GTSNPN and SVGIG (reference sequence).

The chain links TRBV12-3 or TRBV12-4 to TRBJ2-7; possibly TRBD1 for D (6 bases). The CDR3 has 13 amino acids. V was pared by 4 bases and J by 6 bases, with 13 bases between. The CDR3 nucleotides read TGTGCCAGCAGTTCAGGGGCCTTCGCCGAGCAGTACTTC. Protein product: CASSSGAFAEQYF.

CDR3 nucleotides: TGTGCCAGCAGCCTCACCCCTGGGGGACAGGGTAGGGTAAAACTGTTTTTT. It specifies CASSLTPGGQGRVKLFF. This chain uses TRBV7-9 with TRBJ1-4; 9 bases match TRBD1. The V gene end was trimmed by 5 bases and the J gene end by 10 bases; junction bases not matched to a gene: 17. The V gene's germline CDR1 is SEHNR and CDR2 FQNEAQ (reference sequence). The CDR3 loop spans 17 amino acids.

V usage is TRBV19 and J usage is TRBJ1-2, with D possibly matching TRBD1 (5 bases). With 5 bases removed from V and 4 bases from J, the gap between germline ends came to 8 bases. The CDR3 loop spans 12 amino acids. From germline, CDR1 is LNHDA and CDR2 SQIVND (reference sequence). The CDR3 nucleotides read TGTGCCAGTAGTGAAGACAGCTATGGCTACACCTTC. Its protein product is CASSEDSYGYTF.

The chain links TRBV6-2 or TRBV6-3 to TRBJ2-5, with D perhaps matching TRBD1 (6 bases). Per the germline V gene, CDR1 is MNHEY and CDR2 is SVGEGT. Trimming stripped 0 bases from V and 0 bases from J, with 14 bases between. The CDR3 runs 17 residues. In DNA form, the CDR3 reads TGTGCCAGCAGTTACTCTTACCGGGACATAGACCAAGAGACCCAGTACTTC. Encoded protein: CASSYSYRDIDQETQYF.

The gene calls are TRBV18 and TRBJ1-1; unclear D gene. The germline V gene has CDR1 KGHSH and CDR2 LQKENI. The CDR3 runs 13 residues. The ends were cut back, 6 bases at V and 0 bases at J, with 8 bases in the middle. CDR3 coding DNA: TGTGCCAGCTCCCCGGTCATGAACACTGAAGCTTTCTTT. Protein: CASSPVMNTEAFF.

This chain joins TRBV27 and TRBJ1-1; D is undetermined. The germline CDR1 and CDR2 sequences are MNHEY and SMNVEV (reference sequence). Trimming removed 6 bases from V and 0 bases from J, with 5 bases in between. This CDR3 spans 12 amino acids. CDR3 nucleotide sequence: TGTGCCAGCAGCCGAATGAACACTGAAGCTTTCTTT. Translation: CASSRMNTEAFF.

The rearrangement joins TRBV6-6 to TRBJ2-7, with D tentatively TRBD1 or TRBD2 (5 bases each). V was cut by 6 bases and J by 0 bases, with 12 bases left in between. There are 14 residues in the CDR3. CDR1 MNHNY and CDR2 SVGAGI come from the germline V gene (reference sequence). CDR3 sequence: CASRGDASSYEQYF. In DNA, the CDR3 is TGTGCCAGCAGGGGGGACGCTAGCTCCTACGAGCAGTACTTC.

CDR3 coding DNA: TGTGCTAGTGGTTTCGTCCGTGGCCAAGGGTGGAGCAATCAGCCCCAGCATTTT. Encoded protein: CASGFVRGQGWSNQPQHF. The rearrangement links TRBV12-5 to TRBJ1-5; no firm D call. Germline lookup yields CDR1 LGHNT and CDR2 FRNRAP. The CDR3 loop spans 18 amino acids. V gave up 3 bases and J gave up 1 base, with 19 bases separating them. Drawing the rest from reference TRBV12-5 and TRBJ1-5, the complete variable domain is DARVTQTPRHKVTEMGQEVTMRCQPILGHNTVFWYRQTMMQGLELLAYFRNRAPLDDSGMPKDRFSAEMPDATLATLKIQPSEPRDSAVYFCASGFVRGQGWSNQPQHFGDGTRLSIL.

The CDR3: CASSPGQGKNQPQHF. DNA for the CDR3: TGTGCCAGCAGTCCAGGACAGGGCAAGAATCAGCCCCAGCATTTT. This chain joins TRBV27 and TRBJ1-5, with 8 bases fitting TRBD1. V shed 5 bases and J 4 bases; nucleotides not matched to a gene: 7. The CDR3 sequence is 15 residues long. The germline V gene encodes CDR1 MNHEY and CDR2 SMNVEV (reference sequence).